This note documents a single T cell receptor (beta chain) sequence. Its cognate antigen is unknown. cDNA libraries for TRB were generated by 5' RACE incorporating UMI labels. TCRdb processed the 5' RACE reads again and assigns one entry to each CDR3 protein, with no DNA. The sample includes about 98,000 distinct CDR3 sequences. The data were taken from a study of CXCR3-negative and CXCR3-positive naive CD8 T cells. Study results and caveats: Memory cells differed in TRBV-TRBJ usage, but naive CXCR3-negative and CXCR3-positive cells had similar usage. Against CXCR3-negative naive cells, CXCR3-positive naive cells showed more hydrophobic TRB CDR3s.

Germline V gives CDR1 SQVTM, CDR2 ANQGSEA. This CDR3 is 15 amino acids long. The clonotype originates from a human donor in good health. Some clones in this sample may be carry-over from other donors' samples. The chain is built from TRBV29-1 and TRBJ1-2; TCRdb's assignment of TRBD1 cannot be checked, as there is no DNA. Sequenced: naive CXCR3+ CD8+ T cells from blood. Subset indicated: CD45RO-CCR7+CD27+CD95- naive CD8+ T cells expressing CXCR3 (TNR3+). CDR3 in amino acids: CSVEDPRGQFYGYTF.